This T cell receptor (beta chain) appears in the sequencing data of a study of blood T cell repertoires in COVID-19. Study overall: Italy, Spain and the United States were the sources of the convalescent and acute COVID-19 samples. PBMCs, B-cell-depleted T cells, or T cells provided the cDNA or gDNA that made up the material.

V was pared by 1 base and J by 7 bases, with 2 bases of the junction left unmatched. Germline V gene sequence: CDR1 SGHTA, CDR2 FQGNSA. This CDR3 comprises 13 residues. Authors' data handling: Amplifying reference gene primers gave estimates of nucleated cell counts. Sequencing was performed with immunoSEQ multiplex PCR; in TCRdb, only in-frame clones are kept and a portion is missing. Clone size and the V and J calls come from that table; the DNA yielded D and trimming. This repertoire shows around 210,000 clones, 85% found once; its top ten account for more than 4.5%. Patients in Seattle were enrolled during active infection, then followed longitudinally.

This chain links TRBV7-2 with TRBJ2-7; 9 bases agree with TRBD2. Sequenced material: peripheral blood. This TCR came from a man between 45 and 60 years old with COVID-19, enrolled during active disease. The CDR3 protein is CASSLGLAGEQYF. As DNA, the CDR3 is TGTGCCAGCAGCTTAGGGCTAGCGGGGGAGCAGTACTTC.